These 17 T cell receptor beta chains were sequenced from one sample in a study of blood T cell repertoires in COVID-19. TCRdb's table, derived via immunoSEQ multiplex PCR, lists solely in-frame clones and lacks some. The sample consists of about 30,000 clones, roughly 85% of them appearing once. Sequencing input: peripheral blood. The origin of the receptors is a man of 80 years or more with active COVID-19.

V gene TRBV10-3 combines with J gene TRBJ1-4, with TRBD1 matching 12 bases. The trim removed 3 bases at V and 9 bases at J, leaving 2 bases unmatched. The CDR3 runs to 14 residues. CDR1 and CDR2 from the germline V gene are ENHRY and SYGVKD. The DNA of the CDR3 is TGTGCCATCAGTGAAGGGACAGGGGGCAAAAAACTGTTTTTT. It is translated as CAISEGTGGKKLFF.

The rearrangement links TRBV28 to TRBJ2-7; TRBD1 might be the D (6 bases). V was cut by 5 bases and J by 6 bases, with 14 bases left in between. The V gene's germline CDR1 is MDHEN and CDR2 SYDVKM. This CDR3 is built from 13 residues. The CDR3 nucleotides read TGTGCCAGCAGTCTAATGAGGGGGAGCGAGCAGTACTTC. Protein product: CASSLMRGSEQYF.

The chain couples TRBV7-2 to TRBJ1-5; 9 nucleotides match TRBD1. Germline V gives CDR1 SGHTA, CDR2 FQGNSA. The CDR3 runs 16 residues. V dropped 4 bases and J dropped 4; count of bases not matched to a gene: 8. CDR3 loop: CASSSPGTGINQPQHF. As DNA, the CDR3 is TGTGCCAGCAGCTCCCCCGGGACAGGGATAAATCAGCCCCAGCATTTT.

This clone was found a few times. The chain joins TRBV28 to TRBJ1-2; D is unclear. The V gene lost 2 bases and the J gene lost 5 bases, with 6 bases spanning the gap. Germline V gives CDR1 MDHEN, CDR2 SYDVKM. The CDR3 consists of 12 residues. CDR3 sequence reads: CASSLPGYGYTF. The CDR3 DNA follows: TGTGCCAGCAGTTTACCGGGGTATGGCTACACCTTC.

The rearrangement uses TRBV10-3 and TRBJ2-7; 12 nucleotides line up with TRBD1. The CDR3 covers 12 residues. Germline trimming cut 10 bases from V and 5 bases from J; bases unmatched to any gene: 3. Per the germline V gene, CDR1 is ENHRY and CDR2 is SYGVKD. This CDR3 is CATGDRGHEQYF. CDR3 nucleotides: TGTGCCACGGGGGACAGGGGGCACGAGCAGTACTTC.

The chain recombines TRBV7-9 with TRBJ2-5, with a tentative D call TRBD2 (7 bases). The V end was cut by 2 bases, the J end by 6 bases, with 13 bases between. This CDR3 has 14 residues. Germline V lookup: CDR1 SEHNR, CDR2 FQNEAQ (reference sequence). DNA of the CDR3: TGTGCCAGCAGCTTAACGGGGGGCGGTCAGACCCAGTACTTC. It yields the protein CASSLTGGGQTQYF.

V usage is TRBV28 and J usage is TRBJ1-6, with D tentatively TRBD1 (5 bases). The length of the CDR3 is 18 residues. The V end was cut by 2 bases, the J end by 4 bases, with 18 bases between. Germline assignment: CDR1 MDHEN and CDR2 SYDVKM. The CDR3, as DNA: TGTGCCAGCAGTTTAGCGGGACTGCCCGATTGGTATAATTCACCCCTCCACTTT. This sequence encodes CASSLAGLPDWYNSPLHF.

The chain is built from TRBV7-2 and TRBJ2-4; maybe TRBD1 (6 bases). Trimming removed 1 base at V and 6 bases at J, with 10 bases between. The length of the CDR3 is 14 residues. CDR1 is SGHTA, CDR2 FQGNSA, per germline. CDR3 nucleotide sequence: TGTGCCAGCAGCTTAGACCCAGGGGTAAACATTCAGTACTTC. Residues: CASSLDPGVNIQYF. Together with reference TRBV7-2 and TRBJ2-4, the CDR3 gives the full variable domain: GAGVSQSPSNKVTEKGKDVELRCDPISGHTALYWYRQSLGQGLEFLIYFQGNSAPDKSGLPSDRFSAERTGGSVSTLTIQRTQQEDSAVYLCASSLDPGVNIQYFGAGTRLSVL.

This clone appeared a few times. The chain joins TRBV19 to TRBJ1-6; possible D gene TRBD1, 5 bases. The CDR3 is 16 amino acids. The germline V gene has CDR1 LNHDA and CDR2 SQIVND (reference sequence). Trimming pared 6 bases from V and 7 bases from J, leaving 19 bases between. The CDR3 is CASSPRQRVGNSPLHF. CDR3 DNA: TGTGCCAGTAGCCCCCGACAGAGAGTGGGGAATTCACCCCTCCACTTT.

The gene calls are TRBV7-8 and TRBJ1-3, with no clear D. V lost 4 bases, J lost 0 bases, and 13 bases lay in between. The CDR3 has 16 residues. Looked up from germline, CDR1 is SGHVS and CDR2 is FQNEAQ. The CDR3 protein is CASSSPFSYSGNTIYF. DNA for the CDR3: TGTGCCAGCAGCTCGCCCTTCAGTTACTCTGGAAACACCATATATTTT. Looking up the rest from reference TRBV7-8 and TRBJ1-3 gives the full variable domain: GAGVSQSPRYKVAKRGQDVALRCDPISGHVSLFWYQQALGQGPEFLTYFQNEAQLDKSGLPSDRFFAERPEGSVSTLKIQRTQQEDSAVYLCASSSPFSYSGNTIYFGEGSWLTVV.

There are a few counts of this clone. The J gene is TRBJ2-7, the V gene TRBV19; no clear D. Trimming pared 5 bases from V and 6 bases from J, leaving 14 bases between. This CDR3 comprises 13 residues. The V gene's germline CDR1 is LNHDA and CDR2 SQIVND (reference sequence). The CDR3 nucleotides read TGTGCCAGTAGTTTCCAGAGGTCCGGCGAGCAGTACTTC. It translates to CASSFQRSGEQYF.

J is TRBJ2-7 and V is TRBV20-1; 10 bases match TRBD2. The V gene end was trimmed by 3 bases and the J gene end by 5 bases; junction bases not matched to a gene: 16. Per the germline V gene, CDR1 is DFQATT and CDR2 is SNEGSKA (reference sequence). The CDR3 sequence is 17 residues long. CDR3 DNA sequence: TGCAGTGCTAGTTCCCAAATGGGGCTAGCGGGGGTCGACGAGCAGTACTTC. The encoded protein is CSASSQMGLAGVDEQYF.

CDR3 protein: CASSPISGTRTGNTIYF. The CDR3 DNA follows: TGTGCCAGCAGTCCCATTTCCGGGACACGGACTGGAAACACCATATATTTT. This chain links TRBV2 with TRBJ1-3; tentatively, D is TRBD1 (6 bases). Trimming removed 5 bases from V and 2 bases from J, with 19 bases in between. Per germline, CDR1 SNHLY and CDR2 FYNNEI. The CDR3 is made up of 17 amino acids.

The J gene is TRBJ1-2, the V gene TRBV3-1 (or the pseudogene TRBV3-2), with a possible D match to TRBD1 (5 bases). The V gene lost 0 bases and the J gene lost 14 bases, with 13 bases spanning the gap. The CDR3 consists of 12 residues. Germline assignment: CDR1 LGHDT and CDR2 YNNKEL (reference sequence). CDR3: CASSQEMGPRTF. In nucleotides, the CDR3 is TGTGCCAGCAGCCAAGAGATGGGGCCAAGGACCTTC.

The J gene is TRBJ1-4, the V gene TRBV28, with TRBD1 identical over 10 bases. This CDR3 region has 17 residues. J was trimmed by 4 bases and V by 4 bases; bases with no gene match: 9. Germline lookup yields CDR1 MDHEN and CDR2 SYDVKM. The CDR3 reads CASSSLRQGAFNEKLFF. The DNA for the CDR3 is TGTGCCAGCAGTTCCCTGAGACAGGGGGCGTTTAATGAAAAACTGTTTTTT.

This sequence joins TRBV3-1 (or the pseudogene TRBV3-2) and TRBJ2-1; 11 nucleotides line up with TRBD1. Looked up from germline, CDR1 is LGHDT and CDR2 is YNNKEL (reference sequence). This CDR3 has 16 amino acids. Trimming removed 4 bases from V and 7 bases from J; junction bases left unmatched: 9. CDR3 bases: TGTGCCAGCAGCCTTTCCGGGACAGGGGGTGGGAATGAGCAGTTCTTC. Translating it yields CASSLSGTGGGNEQFF.

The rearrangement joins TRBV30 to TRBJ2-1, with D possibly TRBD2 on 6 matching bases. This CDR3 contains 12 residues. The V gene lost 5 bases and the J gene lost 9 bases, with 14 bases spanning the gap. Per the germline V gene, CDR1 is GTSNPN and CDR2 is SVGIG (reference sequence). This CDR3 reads CAWARGSSEQFF. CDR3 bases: TGTGCCTGGGCGCGGGGTTCGAGTGAGCAGTTCTTC.